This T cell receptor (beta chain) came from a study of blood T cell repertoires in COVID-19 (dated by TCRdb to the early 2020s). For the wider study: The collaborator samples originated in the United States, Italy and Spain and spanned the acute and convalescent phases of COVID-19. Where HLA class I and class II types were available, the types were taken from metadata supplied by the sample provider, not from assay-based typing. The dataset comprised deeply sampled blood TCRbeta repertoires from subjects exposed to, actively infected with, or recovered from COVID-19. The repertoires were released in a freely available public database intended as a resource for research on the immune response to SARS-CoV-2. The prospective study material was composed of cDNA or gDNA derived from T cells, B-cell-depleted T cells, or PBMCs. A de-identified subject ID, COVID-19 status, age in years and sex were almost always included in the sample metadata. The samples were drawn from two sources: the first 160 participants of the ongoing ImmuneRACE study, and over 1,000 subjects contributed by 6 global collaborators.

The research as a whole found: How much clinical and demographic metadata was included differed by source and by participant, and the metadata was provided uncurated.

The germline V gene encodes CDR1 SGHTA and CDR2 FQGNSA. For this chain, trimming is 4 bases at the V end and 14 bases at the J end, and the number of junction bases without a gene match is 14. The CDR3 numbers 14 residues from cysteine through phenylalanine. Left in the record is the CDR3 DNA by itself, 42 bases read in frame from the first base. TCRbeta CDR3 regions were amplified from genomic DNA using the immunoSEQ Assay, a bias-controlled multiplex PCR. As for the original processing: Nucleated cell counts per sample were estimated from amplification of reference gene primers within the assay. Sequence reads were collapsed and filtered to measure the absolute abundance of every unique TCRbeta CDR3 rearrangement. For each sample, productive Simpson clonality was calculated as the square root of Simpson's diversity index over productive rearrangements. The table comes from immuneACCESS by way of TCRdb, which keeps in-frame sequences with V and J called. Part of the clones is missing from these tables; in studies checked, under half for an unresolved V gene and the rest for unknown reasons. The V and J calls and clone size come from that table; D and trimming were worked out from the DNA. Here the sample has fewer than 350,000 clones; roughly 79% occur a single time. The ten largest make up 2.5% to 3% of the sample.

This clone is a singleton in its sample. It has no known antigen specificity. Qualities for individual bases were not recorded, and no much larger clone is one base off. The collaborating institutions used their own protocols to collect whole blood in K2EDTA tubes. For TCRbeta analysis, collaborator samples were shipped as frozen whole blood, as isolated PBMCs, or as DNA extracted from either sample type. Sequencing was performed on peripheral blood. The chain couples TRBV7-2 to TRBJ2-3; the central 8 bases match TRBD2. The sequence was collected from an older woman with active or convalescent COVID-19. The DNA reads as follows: TGTGCCAGCAGCTGGACTAGCCTACCTGGCATGATGTATTTT. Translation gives CASSWTSLPGMMYF.